This entry lists 20 T cell receptor beta chains sequenced from one sample in a study of technical replicates of blood from a handful of donors (dated by TCRdb to about 2017). Library preparation was by the immunoSEQ multiplex PCR assay. TCRdb took over this immuneACCESS table, retaining in-frame rearrangements with V and J assigned. Such tables are incomplete; in checked studies, under half of the missing clones stem from an unresolved V gene, and the remainder is unexplained. Here the sample has some 57,000 clones; about 90% occur a single time. Roughly 4.9% of the sample goes to the ten largest clones. The material sequenced was PBMCs. Source of these receptors: a human donor in good health. Some clones in this sample may be carry-over from other donors' samples.

This sequence joins TRBV7-2 and TRBJ2-1; D is unresolved. This CDR3 region has 12 residues. Per the germline V gene, CDR1 is SGHTA and CDR2 is FQGNSA. With 4 bases removed from V and 9 bases from J, the gap between germline ends came to 10 bases. The CDR3 DNA sequence: TGTGCCAGCAGCTCTTCCCCCTTTGAGCAGTTCTTC. Its translation: CASSSSPFEQFF.

This chain links TRBV7-6 with TRBJ1-4; D remains unclear. V lost 5 bases and J lost 4, with 8 bases in between. The CDR3 contains 13 residues. Germline assignment: CDR1 SGHVS and CDR2 FNYEAQ. CDR3 sequence: CASSRAINEKLFF. DNA of the CDR3: TGTGCCAGCAGCCGCGCGATTAATGAAAAACTGTTTTTT.

This sequence joins TRBV7-3 and TRBJ1-2, with unresolved D. CDR3 length: 13 residues. Germline assignment: CDR1 SGHTA and CDR2 FQGTGA. Deletions cut 0 bases from V and 6 bases from J, with 8 bases between. CDR3 coding DNA: TGTGCCAGCAGCTTAACTCTAGGTGATGGCTACACCTTC. It yields the protein CASSLTLGDGYTF.

The chain combines TRBV5-8 with TRBJ2-7, with 8 bases identical to TRBD1. Germline V gives CDR1 SGHTS, CDR2 YDEGEE. CDR3 size: 14 residues. Unmatched junction bases numbered 4, after V lost 0 bases and J lost 5 bases. This chain's CDR3 is CASSLARGQDEQYF. The CDR3 DNA sequence: TGTGCCAGCAGCTTGGCCAGGGGGCAGGACGAGCAGTACTTC. The full variable domain, with the rest looked up from reference TRBV5-8 and TRBJ2-7, is EAGVTQSPTHLIKTRGQQATLRCSPISGHTSVYWYQQALGLGLQFLLWYDEGEERNRGNFPPRFSGRQFPNYSSELNVNALELEDSALYLCASSLARGQDEQYFGPGTRLTVT.

This chain joins TRBV5-1 and TRBJ1-3; 12 bases fit TRBD1. The CDR3 contains 19 residues. The V and J ends lost 0 bases and 3 bases, in that order; junction bases with no gene match: 10. The germline CDR1 and CDR2 sequences are SGHRS and YFSETQ. As DNA, the CDR3 is TGCGCCAGCAGCTTGGTCTCTATGGGACAGGGGGCGCTTGGAAACACCATATATTTT. It specifies CASSLVSMGQGALGNTIYF.

The chain links TRBV4-2 to TRBJ2-7; 8 bases are shared with TRBD2. Per the germline V gene, CDR1 is LGHNA and CDR2 is YNFKEQ. With 0 bases clipped from V and 9 bases from J, the junction kept 13 bases outside the gene matches. This CDR3 spans 16 amino acids. CDR3 region: CASSQDYSGGPRGQYF. For the CDR3, the DNA is TGTGCCAGCAGCCAAGATTACAGCGGGGGCCCTCGAGGGCAGTACTTC.

V gene TRBV5-1 combines with J gene TRBJ2-7; 7 bases are shared with TRBD2. The CDR3 is 13 residues long. V dropped 7 bases and J dropped 6; count of bases not matched to a gene: 10. Germline values: CDR1 SGHRS, CDR2 YFSETQ. The CDR3 nucleotides are TGCGCCAGCGGGGGACTAACCGACTCCGAGCAGTACTTC. It encodes CASGGLTDSEQYF.

This clone is medium-sized in the sample. The rearrangement uses TRBV14 and TRBJ2-7; D is perhaps TRBD2 (5 bases). V was cut by 2 bases and J by 3 bases, with 8 bases left in between. Per germline, CDR1 SGHDN and CDR2 FVKESK. The CDR3 consists of 13 residues. CDR3 sequence: CASSQRGIYEQYF. The CDR3, as DNA: TGTGCCAGCAGCCAACGAGGGATCTACGAGCAGTACTTC. Combining the CDR3 with reference TRBV14 and TRBJ2-7 gives the whole variable domain EAGVTQFPSHSVIEKGQTVTLRCDPISGHDNLYWYRRVMGKEIKFLLHFVKESKQDESGMPNNRFLAERTGGTYSTLKVQPAELEDSGVYFCASSQRGIYEQYFGPGTRLTVT.

The chain employs TRBV7-2 and TRBJ1-2, with D unclear. Germline assignment: CDR1 SGHTA and CDR2 FQGNSA. CDR3 length equals 13 residues. V was clipped by 1 base and J by 3 bases, with 6 bases between them. CDR3 in DNA: TGTGCCAGCAGCTTAGTGAGGGACTATGGCTACACCTTC. This gives the protein CASSLVRDYGYTF. Full variable domain (outside the CDR3, taken from reference TRBV7-2 and TRBJ1-2): GAGVSQSPSNKVTEKGKDVELRCDPISGHTALYWYRQSLGQGLEFLIYFQGNSAPDKSGLPSDRFSAERTGGSVSTLTIQRTQQEDSAVYLCASSLVRDYGYTFGSGTRLTVV.

The rearrangement links TRBV7-2 to TRBJ1-4; D not certain. The V end lost 0 bases, the J end lost 4 bases, and 9 bases lay between the germline ends. The CDR3 has 15 amino acids. Germline CDR1 is SGHTA and CDR2 is FQGNSA. The CDR3 is CASSLAGRNNEKLFF. CDR3 sequence (DNA): TGTGCCAGCAGCTTAGCGGGCAGGAATAATGAAAAACTGTTTTTT.

V usage is TRBV6-1 and J usage is TRBJ2-5; 9 nucleotides match TRBD1. The CDR3 is 14 amino acids. The trim removed 4 bases at V and 1 base at J, leaving 1 base unmatched. Germline V gives CDR1 MNHNS, CDR2 SASEGT. Here the CDR3 DNA reads TGTGCCAGCAGTGGACAGGGGGGCCAAGAGACCCAGTACTTC. Protein product: CASSGQGGQETQYF.

V and J are TRBV6-5 and TRBJ1-6; TRBD1 might be the D (6 bases). Germline V gene lookup returns CDR1 MNHEY and CDR2 SVGAGI. V was clipped by 5 bases and J by 6 bases, with 14 bases between them. This CDR3 comprises 15 residues. CDR3 bases: TGTGCCAGCAGTCTCTCGGCACAGGGTAATTCACCCCTCCACTTT. Encoded protein: CASSLSAQGNSPLHF.

The chain combines TRBV30 with TRBJ1-5; D perhaps matches TRBD1 (5 bases). The CDR3 is 16 residues long. V lost 0 bases, J lost 1 base, and 13 bases lay in between. Germline CDR1 reads GTSNPN; CDR2 reads SVGIG (reference sequence). The CDR3 loop reads CAWSVPNRQSNQPQHF. The DNA for the CDR3 is TGTGCCTGGAGTGTACCGAACAGACAGAGCAATCAGCCCCAGCATTTT.

This chain links TRBV5-6 with TRBJ1-6; D remains ambiguous. The CDR3 has 13 amino acids. V lost 7 bases to trimming and J lost 1 base, with 6 bases between them. CDR1 and CDR2 from the germline V gene are SGHDT and YYEEEE. This CDR3 reads CASLKSYNSPLHF. CDR3 DNA sequence: TGTGCCAGCCTTAAATCCTATAATTCACCCCTCCACTTT.

The CDR3 loop reads CASSFGTRGETQYF. The CDR3 coding sequence is TGTGCCAGCAGCTTCGGGACTAGGGGGGAGACCCAGTACTTC. The chain carries TRBV5-4 and TRBJ2-5; 8 nucleotides align to TRBD2. With V trimmed by 2 bases and J by 5 bases, 5 bases remained unmatched. The CDR3 consists of 14 residues. Germline V lookup: CDR1 SGHNT, CDR2 YYREEE (reference sequence). The full variable domain, with the rest looked up from reference TRBV5-4 and TRBJ2-5, is ETGVTQSPTHLIKTRGQQVTLRCSSQSGHNTVSWYQQALGQGPQFIFQYYREEENGRGNFPPRFSGLQFPNYSSELNVNALELDDSALYLCASSFGTRGETQYFGPGTRLLVL.

This sequence joins TRBV5-1 and TRBJ1-1; 8 positions agree with TRBD1. V lost 0 bases, J lost 1 base, and 2 bases stayed unmatched. This CDR3 spans 15 amino acids. Germline loops: CDR1 SGHRS, CDR2 YFSETQ. DNA for the CDR3: TGCGCCAGCAGCTTGGGGGGGACAGGGAACACTGAAGCTTTCTTT. This codes for CASSLGGTGNTEAFF.

V gene TRBV5-1 combines with J gene TRBJ2-3; the match to TRBD2 covers 11 bases. Per the germline V gene, CDR1 is SGHRS and CDR2 is YFSETQ. The ends lost 4 bases at V and 3 bases at J; junction bases unmatched: 4. The CDR3 is made up of 15 amino acids. DNA for the CDR3: TGCGCCAGCAGCCTGGGGACTAGCGGAACAGATACGCAGTATTTT. Amino acids: CASSLGTSGTDTQYF.

V gene TRBV7-2 combines with J gene TRBJ2-6; 12 bases are a match to TRBD1. Trimming cost V 5 bases and J 4 bases; bases outside gene matches: 9. Germline loops: CDR1 SGHTA, CDR2 FQGNSA. This CDR3 contains 18 residues. In DNA, the CDR3 is TGTGCCAGCAGCCTGCTGGGACAGGGGGCGTCAGGGGCCAACGTCCTGACTTTC. Its translation is CASSLLGQGASGANVLTF.

The chain employs TRBV7-2 and TRBJ1-5; D remains unclear. Trimming stripped 4 bases from V and 3 bases from J, with 4 bases between. CDR3 length: 12 amino acids. Germline CDR1 is SGHTA and CDR2 is FQGNSA. Here the CDR3 reads CASSSYNQPQHF. The CDR3, as DNA: TGTGCCAGCAGCTCTTACAATCAGCCCCAGCATTTT.

The genes are TRBV14 and TRBJ2-7; 8 bases align to TRBD1. CDR1 is SGHDN, CDR2 FVKESK, per germline. V shed 3 bases and J 0 bases; nucleotides not matched to a gene: 10. The CDR3 is 17 amino acids. For the CDR3, the DNA is TGTGCCAGCAGCCACCCGGGGCAGGGGGCTAGCTCCTACGAGCAGTACTTC. As protein: CASSHPGQGASSYEQYF.